This TCR beta chain was found in a study of T cell responses to AZD1222 COVID-19 vaccine. The study's findings and limits: At baseline, just five to seven AZD1222 recipients tested seropositive. The study found vaccine-associated CD4 TCRs spanning spike, dominant at 160-218 and 743-854. The donor group comprised mostly white British people and more females; the analysis possibly underestimated clonal diversity.

Using immunoSEQ multiplex PCR, the repertoire was profiled, and TCRdb retains in-frame clones only, with some absent. The table includes roughly 100,000 clones, roughly 86% detected once. The CDR3 sequence is 15 residues long. The V gene lost 4 bases and the J gene lost 9 bases, with 20 bases spanning the gap. Germline CDR1 and CDR2: SGHRS and YFSETQ. With regard to this clone: Its antigen is currently unknown.

The chain links TRBV5-1 to TRBJ2-1; the D gene is possibly TRBD2 (5 bases). The source material was peripheral blood, sampled 28 days after the second dose of the MenACWY control vaccine. This TCR was recovered from an adult who received the MenACWY meningococcal vaccine as a control. This CDR3 is CASSPIVGNYGEQFF. The CDR3 nucleotides read TGCGCCAGCAGCCCGATCGTCGGGAATTATGGTGAGCAGTTCTTC.